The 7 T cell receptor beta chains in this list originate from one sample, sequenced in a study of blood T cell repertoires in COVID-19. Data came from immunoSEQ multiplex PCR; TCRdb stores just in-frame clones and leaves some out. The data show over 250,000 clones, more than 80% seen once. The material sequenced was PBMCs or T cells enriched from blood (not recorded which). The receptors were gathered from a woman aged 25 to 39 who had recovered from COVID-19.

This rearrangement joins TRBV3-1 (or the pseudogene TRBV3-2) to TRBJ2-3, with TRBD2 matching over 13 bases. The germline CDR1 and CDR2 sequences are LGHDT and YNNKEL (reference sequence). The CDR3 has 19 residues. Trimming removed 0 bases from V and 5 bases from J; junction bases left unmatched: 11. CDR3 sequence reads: CASSQDHPRLAGGGDTQYF. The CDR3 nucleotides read TGTGCCAGCAGCCAAGATCACCCACGACTAGCGGGAGGTGGAGATACGCAGTATTTT.

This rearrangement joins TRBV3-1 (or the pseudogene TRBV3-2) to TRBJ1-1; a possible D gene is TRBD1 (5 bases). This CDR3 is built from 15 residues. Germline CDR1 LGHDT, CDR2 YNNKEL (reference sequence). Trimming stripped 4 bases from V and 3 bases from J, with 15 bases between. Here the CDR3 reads CASSPGALTYTEAFF. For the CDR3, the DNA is TGTGCCAGCAGCCCTGGGGCCCTTACCTACACTGAAGCTTTCTTT.

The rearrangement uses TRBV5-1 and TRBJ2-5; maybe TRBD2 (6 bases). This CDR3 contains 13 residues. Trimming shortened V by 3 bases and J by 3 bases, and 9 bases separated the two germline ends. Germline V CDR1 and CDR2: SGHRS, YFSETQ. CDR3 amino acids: CASSSSGEETQYF. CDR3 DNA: TGCGCCAGCAGCTCGTCGGGGGAAGAGACCCAGTACTTC.

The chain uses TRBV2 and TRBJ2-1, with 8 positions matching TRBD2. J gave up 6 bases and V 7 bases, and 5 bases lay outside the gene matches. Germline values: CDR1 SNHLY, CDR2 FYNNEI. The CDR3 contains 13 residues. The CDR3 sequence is CASTGLVRNEQFF. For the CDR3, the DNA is TGTGCCAGCACGGGACTAGTGCGCAATGAGCAGTTCTTC.

The CDR3 DNA reads as TGTGCCAGCAGCGGCGGGAGTAACAATGAGCAGTTCTTC. This sequence encodes CASSGGSNNEQFF. The chain employs TRBV11-3 and TRBJ2-1, with 7 bases aligning to TRBD2. Trimming took 5 bases from V and 5 from J; bases not matched to a gene: 3. CDR1 is SGHNT and CDR2 is YENEEA in the germline V gene. This CDR3 comprises 13 residues.

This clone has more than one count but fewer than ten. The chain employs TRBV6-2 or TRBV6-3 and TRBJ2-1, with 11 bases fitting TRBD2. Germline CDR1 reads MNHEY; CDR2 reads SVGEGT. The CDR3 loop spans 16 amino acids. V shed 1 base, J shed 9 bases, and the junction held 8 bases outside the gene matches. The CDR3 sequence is CASSYYGTSGDGEQFF. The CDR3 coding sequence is TGTGCCAGCAGTTACTATGGGACTAGCGGTGATGGTGAGCAGTTCTTC.

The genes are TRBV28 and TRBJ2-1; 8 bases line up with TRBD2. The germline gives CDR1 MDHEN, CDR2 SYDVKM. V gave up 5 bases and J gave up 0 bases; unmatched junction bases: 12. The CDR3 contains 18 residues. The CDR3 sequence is CASSRGGTMGSSYNEQFF. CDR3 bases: TGTGCCAGCAGTCGGGGGGGTACGATGGGAAGCTCCTACAATGAGCAGTTCTTC.